Below are 3 T cell receptor beta chains sequenced from a single sample in a study of CD8 T cells in Susac syndrome. cDNA came from 0.5 to 1 ug RNA primed by random hexamers. TCRdb processed the immunoSEQ multiplex PCR reads anew with MiXCR; each CDR3 protein has one entry. The sample lists some 240,000 distinct CDR3 sequences, approximately 95% occurring once. The source material was CD4+ T cells from PBMCs. The receptors shown here come from a human donor with Susac syndrome.

CDR3 region: CASRVTGVAGQETQYF. The CDR3 DNA sequence: TGTGCCAGTAGAGTGACGGGAGTAGCGGGCCAAGAGACCCAGTACTTC. The chain has TRBV19 and TRBJ2-5; TRBD2 matches at 7 bases. This CDR3 contains 16 residues. CDR1 is LNHDA, CDR2 SQIVND, per germline (reference sequence). The ends lost 6 bases at V and 1 base at J; junction bases unmatched: 11.

This clonotype has just one count. V usage is TRBV12-3 or TRBV12-4 and J usage is TRBJ1-1; perhaps TRBD1 as D (5 bases). Trimming cost V 4 bases and J 6 bases, with 15 bases left between them. The CDR3 is 14 residues long. The CDR3 region is CASSSRDGYAEAFF. DNA for the CDR3: TGTGCCAGCAGTTCCCGGGACGGCTACGCTGAAGCTTTCTTT.

The rearrangement links TRBV28 to TRBJ2-7; 8 bases match TRBD2. The CDR3 is 14 residues long. CDR1 and CDR2 (germline): MDHEN, SYDVKM. V lost 3 bases to trimming and J lost 4 bases; unmatched junction nucleotides: 5. The CDR3 is CASSFLAGTYEQYF. The CDR3 nucleotides read TGTGCCAGCAGTTTTTTAGCGGGAACTTACGAGCAGTACTTC.